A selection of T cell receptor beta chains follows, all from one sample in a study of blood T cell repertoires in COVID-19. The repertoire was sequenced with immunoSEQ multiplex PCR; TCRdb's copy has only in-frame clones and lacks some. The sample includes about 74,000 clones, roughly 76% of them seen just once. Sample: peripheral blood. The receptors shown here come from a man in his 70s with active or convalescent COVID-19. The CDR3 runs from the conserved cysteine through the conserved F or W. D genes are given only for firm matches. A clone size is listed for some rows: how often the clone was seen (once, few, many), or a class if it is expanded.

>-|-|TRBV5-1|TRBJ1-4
CASSEGHKGEKLFF
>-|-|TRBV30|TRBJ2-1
CAWSSRLDFRGDEQFF
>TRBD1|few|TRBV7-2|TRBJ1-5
CASTLGTGNQPQHF
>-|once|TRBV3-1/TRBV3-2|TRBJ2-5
CASRDFRETQYF
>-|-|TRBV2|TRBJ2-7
CASRVSEQYF
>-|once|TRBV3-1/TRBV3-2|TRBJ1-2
CASSRFERTSRYTF
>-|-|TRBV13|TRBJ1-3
CASSYTGYSGNTIYF
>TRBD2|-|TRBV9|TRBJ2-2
CASSVSGGGASNTGELFF
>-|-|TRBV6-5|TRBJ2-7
CASSYAAQGSYEQYF
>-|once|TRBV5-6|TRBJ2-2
CASTPGGPVTGELFF
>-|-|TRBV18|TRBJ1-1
CASSSTGSGGAEAFF
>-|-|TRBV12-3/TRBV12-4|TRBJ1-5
CASSLASQPQHF
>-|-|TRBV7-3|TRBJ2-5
CASSLGVAPQETQYF
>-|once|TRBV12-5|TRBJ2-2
CASGLLPTGGELFF
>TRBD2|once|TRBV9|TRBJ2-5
CASSVGRGGQETQYF
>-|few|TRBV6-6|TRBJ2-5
CASSPRQLETQYF
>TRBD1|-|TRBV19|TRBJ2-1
CASTLPGQAPYNEQFF